The 2 T cell receptor beta chains presented below share a single source sample, sequenced in a study of blood T cell repertoires in COVID-19. Clones were read by immunoSEQ multiplex PCR, and TCRdb kept only the in-frame ones, dropping some. The sample consists of about 140,000 clones, about 91% of them appearing once. Sequencing was performed on peripheral blood. Source of these receptors: a woman aged 60 to 75 with acute or convalescent COVID-19.

The J gene is TRBJ2-3, the V gene TRBV19; the match to TRBD2 covers 11 bases. This CDR3 is 16 amino acids long. With 8 bases clipped from V and 4 bases from J, the junction kept 11 bases outside the gene matches. From germline, CDR1 is LNHDA and CDR2 SQIVND (reference sequence). Here the CDR3 reads CASAGTSGEVSDTQYF. CDR3 bases: TGTGCCAGTGCCGGGACTAGCGGAGAGGTGTCAGATACGCAGTATTTT.

The V call is TRBV19, the J call TRBJ1-5; TRBD1 matches 8 bases. V lost 6 bases to trimming and J lost 5 bases; unmatched junction nucleotides: 9. The CDR3 is 15 amino acids. The germline V gene encodes CDR1 LNHDA and CDR2 SQIVND (reference sequence). The CDR3 sequence: CASRTGDGPHQPQHF. The DNA of the CDR3 is TGTGCCAGTAGGACAGGGGACGGCCCCCATCAGCCCCAGCATTTT.